The clone carrying this T cell receptor (beta chain) was observed a handful of times. Its antigen is undetermined. The intended depth for sequencing was 1 in 200,000 to 1 in 1 million T cells. Sequencing was performed with immunoSEQ multiplex PCR; in TCRdb, only in-frame clones are kept and a portion is missing. The sample lists around 97,000 clones, about 72% seen once, with about 34% in the top ten. The CDR3 covers 14 residues. Germline CDR1 reads SGDLS; CDR2 reads YYNGEE. Trimming stripped 0 bases from V and 5 bases from J, with 8 bases between. The entry originates in a study of cytotoxic CD8 clonotypes in ibrutinib-treated CLL. The study, taken as a whole, reports: Under therapy, public clonotypes either contracted or stayed stable, and they were uncommon. Measured clonality at baseline was greater than in age-matched healthy donors and tracked with circulating CD8+ T-cell counts.

The sequence came from a human donor with chronic lymphocytic leukemia. The specimen was PBMCs, collected after 12 months of ibrutinib treatment. The rearrangement links TRBV9 to TRBJ2-2; TRBD2 might be the D (5 bases). Here the CDR3 reads CASSVDGVTGELFF. CDR3 coding DNA: TGTGCCAGCAGCGTAGACGGGGTAACCGGGGAGCTGTTTTTT.